This TCR beta chain comes out of a study of shared clonotypes between healthy human individuals. Germline CDR1 is LNHDA and CDR2 is SQIVND (reference sequence). This CDR3 has 15 amino acids. Trimming shortened V by 7 bases and J by 4 bases, and 14 bases separated the two germline ends. The protocol was immunoSEQ multiplex PCR, while the TCRdb copy is restricted to in-frame clones and leaves out a portion. This sample has about 480,000 clones, with less than 85% found just once. The TCR sequence derives from a woman in her thirties or forties in good health. Some clones in this sample may be carry-over from other donors' samples. This chain uses TRBV19 with TRBJ2-6, with D perhaps TRBD2 (6 bases). Sequencing was carried out using PBMCs. CDR3 bases: TGTGCCAGTAACTGGGGGGTTCGGGGGGCCAACGTCCTGACTTTC. Translation: CASNWGVRGANVLTF. Filled out from reference TRBV19 and TRBJ2-6, the complete variable domain reads DGGITQSPKYLFRKEGQNVTLSCEQNLNHDAMYWYRQDPGQGLRLIYYSQIVNDFQKGDIAEGYSVSREKKESFPLTVTSAQKNPTAFYLCASNWGVRGANVLTFGAGSRLTVL.